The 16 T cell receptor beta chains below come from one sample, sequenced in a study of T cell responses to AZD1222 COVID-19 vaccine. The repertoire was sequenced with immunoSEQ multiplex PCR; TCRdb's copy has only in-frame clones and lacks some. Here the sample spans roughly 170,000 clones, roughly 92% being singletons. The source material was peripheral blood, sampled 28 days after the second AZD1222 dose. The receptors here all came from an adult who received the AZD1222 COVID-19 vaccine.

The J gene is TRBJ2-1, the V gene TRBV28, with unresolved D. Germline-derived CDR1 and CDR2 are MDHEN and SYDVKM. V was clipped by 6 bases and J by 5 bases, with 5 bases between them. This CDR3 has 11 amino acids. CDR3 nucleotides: TGTGCCAGCAGGTCTGACAATGAGCAGTTCTTC. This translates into CASRSDNEQFF.

The CDR3 region has the DNA TGTGCCAGCAGCTTTGGAATGGGGATAGGGGAGACCCAGTACTTC. Its protein product is CASSFGMGIGETQYF. This chain joins TRBV5-8 and TRBJ2-5, with no clear D. CDR1 is SGHTS, CDR2 YDEGEE, per germline. Between the trimmed V and J ends, which lost 2 bases and 5 bases, there was a span of 16 bases. The CDR3 totals 15 residues.

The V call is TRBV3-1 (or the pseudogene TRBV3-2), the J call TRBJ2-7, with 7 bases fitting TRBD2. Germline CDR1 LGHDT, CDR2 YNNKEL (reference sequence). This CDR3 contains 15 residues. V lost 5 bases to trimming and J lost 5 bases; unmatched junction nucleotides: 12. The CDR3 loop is CASSRLTAGSDEQYF. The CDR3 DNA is TGTGCCAGCAGCAGACTGACAGCGGGGTCCGACGAGCAGTACTTC.

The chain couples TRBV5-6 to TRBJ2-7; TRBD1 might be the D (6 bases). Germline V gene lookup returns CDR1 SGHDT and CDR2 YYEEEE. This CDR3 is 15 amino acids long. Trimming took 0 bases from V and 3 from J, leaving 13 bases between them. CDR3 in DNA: TGTGCCAGCAGCTTGGCCACAGGGCCGGGCTACGAGCAGTACTTC. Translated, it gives CASSLATGPGYEQYF. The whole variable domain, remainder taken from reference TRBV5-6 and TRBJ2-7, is DAGVTQSPTHLIKTRGQQVTLRCSPKSGHDTVSWYQQALGQGPQFIFQYYEEEERQRGNFPDRFSGHQFPNYSSELNVNALLLGDSALYLCASSLATGPGYEQYFGPGTRLTVT.

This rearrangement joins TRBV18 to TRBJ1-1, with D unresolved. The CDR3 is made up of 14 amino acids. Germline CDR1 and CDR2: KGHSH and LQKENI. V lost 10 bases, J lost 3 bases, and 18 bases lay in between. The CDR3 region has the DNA TGTGCCACCACCTCTCGGGGTGGGGACACTGAAGCTTTCTTT. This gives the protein CATTSRGGDTEAFF.

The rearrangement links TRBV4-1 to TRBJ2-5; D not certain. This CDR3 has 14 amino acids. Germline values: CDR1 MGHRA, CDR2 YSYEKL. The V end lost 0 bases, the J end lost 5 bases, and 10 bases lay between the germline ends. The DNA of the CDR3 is TGCGCCAGCAGCCAAGATACGGGTGGGGAGACCCAGTACTTC. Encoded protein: CASSQDTGGETQYF.

The chain's CDR3 is CASSADRGETQYF. CDR3 DNA sequence: TGTGCCAGCAGCGCGGACAGGGGAGAGACCCAGTACTTC. The chain joins TRBV7-3 to TRBJ2-5; 9 bases are a match to TRBD1. V shed 5 bases, J shed 4 bases, and the junction held 2 bases outside the gene matches. Germline CDR1 is SGHTA and CDR2 is FQGTGA. The CDR3 is 13 amino acids.

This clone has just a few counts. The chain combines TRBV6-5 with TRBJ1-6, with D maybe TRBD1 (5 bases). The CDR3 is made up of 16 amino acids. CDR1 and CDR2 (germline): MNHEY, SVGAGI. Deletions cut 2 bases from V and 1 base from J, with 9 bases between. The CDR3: CASSYAGGSYNSPLHF. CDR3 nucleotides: TGTGCCAGCAGTTACGCCGGGGGTTCCTATAATTCACCCCTCCACTTT.

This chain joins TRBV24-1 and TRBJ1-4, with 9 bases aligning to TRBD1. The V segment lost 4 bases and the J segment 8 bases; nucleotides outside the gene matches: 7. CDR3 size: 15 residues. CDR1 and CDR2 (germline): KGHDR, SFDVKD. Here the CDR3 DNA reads TGTGCCACCAGTGACCCGGGACAGGGTAAAGAAAAACTGTTTTTT. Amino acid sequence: CATSDPGQGKEKLFF.

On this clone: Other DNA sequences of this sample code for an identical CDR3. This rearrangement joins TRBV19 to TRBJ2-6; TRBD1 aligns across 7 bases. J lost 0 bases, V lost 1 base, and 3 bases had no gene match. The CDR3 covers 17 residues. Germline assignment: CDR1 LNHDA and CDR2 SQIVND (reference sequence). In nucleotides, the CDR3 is TGTGCCAGTAGTATAGGACAGGGAGCCTCTGGGGCCAACGTCCTGACTTTC. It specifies CASSIGQGASGANVLTF.

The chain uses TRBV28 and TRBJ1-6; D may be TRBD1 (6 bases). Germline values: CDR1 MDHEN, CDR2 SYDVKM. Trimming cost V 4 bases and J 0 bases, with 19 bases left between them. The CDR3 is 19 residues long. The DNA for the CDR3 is TGTGCCAGCAGTTCGTTCCGGGACACCTACGCCTCCTATAATTCACCCCTCCACTTT. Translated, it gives CASSSFRDTYASYNSPLHF.

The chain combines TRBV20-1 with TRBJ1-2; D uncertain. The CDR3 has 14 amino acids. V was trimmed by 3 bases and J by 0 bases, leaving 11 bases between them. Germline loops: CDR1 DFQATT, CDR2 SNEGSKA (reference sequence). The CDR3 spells CSASMFPSNYGYTF. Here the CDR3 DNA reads TGCAGTGCTAGTATGTTTCCCTCTAACTATGGCTACACCTTC.

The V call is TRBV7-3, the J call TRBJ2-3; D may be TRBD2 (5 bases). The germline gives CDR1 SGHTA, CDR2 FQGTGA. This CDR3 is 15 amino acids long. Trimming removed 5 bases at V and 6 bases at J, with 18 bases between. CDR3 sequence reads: CASSPQRGRRDTQYF. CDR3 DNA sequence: TGTGCCAGCAGCCCCCAGCGCGGGCGCCGGGATACGCAGTATTTT.

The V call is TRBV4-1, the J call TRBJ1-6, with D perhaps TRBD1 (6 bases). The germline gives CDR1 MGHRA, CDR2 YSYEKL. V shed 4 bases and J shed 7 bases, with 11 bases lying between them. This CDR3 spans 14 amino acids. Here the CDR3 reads CASSLVQGNSPLHF. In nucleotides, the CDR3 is TGCGCCAGCAGCCTCGTTCAGGGGAATTCACCCCTCCACTTT.

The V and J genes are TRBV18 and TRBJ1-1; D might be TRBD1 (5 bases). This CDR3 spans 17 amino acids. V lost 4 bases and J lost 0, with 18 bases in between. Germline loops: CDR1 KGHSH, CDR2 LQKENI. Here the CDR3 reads CASSLGGIGIVNTEAFF. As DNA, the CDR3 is TGTGCCAGCTCACTGGGGGGGATAGGCATTGTGAACACTGAAGCTTTCTTT.

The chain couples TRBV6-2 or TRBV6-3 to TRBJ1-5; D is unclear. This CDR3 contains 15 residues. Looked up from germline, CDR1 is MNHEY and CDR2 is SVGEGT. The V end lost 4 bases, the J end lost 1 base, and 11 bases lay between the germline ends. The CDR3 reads CASSFSRASNQPQHF. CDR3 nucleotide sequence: TGTGCCAGCAGTTTCAGTCGGGCGAGCAATCAGCCCCAGCATTTT.